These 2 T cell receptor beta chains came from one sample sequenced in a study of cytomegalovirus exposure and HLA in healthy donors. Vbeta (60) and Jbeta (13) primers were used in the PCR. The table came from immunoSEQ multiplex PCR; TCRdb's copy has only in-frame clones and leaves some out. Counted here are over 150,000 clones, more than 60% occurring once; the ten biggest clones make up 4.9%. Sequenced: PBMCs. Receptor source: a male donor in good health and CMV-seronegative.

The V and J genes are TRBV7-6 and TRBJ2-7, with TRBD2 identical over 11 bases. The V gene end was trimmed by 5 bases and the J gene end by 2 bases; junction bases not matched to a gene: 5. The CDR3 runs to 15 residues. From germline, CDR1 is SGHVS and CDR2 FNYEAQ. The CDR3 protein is CASSRGTSGTYEQYF. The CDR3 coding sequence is TGTGCCAGCAGCCGCGGGACTAGCGGTACCTACGAGCAGTACTTC.

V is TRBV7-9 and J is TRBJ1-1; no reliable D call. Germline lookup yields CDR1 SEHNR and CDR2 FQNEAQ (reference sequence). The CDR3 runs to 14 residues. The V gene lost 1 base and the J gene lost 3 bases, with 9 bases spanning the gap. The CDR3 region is CASSLVRDHTEAFF. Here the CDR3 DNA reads TGTGCCAGCAGCTTAGTGCGAGATCACACTGAAGCTTTCTTT. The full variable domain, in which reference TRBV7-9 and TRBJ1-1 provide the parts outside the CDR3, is DTGVSQNPRHKITKRGQNVTFRCDPISEHNRLYWYRQTLGQGPEFLTYFQNEAQLEKSRLLSDRFSAERPKGSFSTLEIQRTEQGDSAMYLCASSLVRDHTEAFFGQGTRLTVV.